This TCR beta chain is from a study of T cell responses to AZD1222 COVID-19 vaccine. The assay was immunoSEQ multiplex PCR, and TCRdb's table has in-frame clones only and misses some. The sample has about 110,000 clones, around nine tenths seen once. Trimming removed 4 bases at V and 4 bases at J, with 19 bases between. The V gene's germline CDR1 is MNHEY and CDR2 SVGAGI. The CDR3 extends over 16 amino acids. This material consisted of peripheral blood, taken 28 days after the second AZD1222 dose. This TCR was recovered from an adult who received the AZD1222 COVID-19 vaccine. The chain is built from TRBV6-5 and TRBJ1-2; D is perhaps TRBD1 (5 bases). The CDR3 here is CASSFHDSPTFYGYTF. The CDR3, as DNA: TGTGCCAGCAGTTTCCATGACAGCCCGACTTTCTATGGCTACACCTTC.